The clone carrying this TCR beta chain was detected a few times. What it binds is not known. This sample is drawn from a study of molecular identifiers for immune sequencing clone quantification. Overall study results and limits: Whereas clones above 20 RNA copies held under 1% of naive-cell molecules, they held over 98% of effector molecules. Detectable among about a million naive cells, according to reports, was Jurkat TCR RNA spiked in from one cell.

TCRdb re-called the PCR reads through MiXCR, storing one row per CDR3 protein. The sample lists 600,000 to 650,000 distinct CDR3 sequences, less than 20% seen once, with around 0.9% in the top ten. The TCR comes from a human donor in good health. Some libraries in this study had Jurkat cell RNA spiked in. Sequencing used naive CD8+ T cells from blood, with Jurkat cell RNA spiked in. Subset defined: FACS-sorted CD8+CD4-CCR7+CD45RA+ naive T cells.

CDR3 amino acids: CASSYPPGGAQETQYF. The CDR3 DNA reads as TGTGCCAGCAGTTACCCTCCGGGCGGGGCACAAGAGACCCAGTACTTC. This chain uses TRBV6-6 with TRBJ2-5, with D maybe TRBD2 (6 bases). The CDR3 has 16 residues. The V end lost 2 bases, the J end lost 2 bases, and 15 bases lay between the germline ends. Germline assignment: CDR1 MNHNY and CDR2 SVGAGI (reference sequence).